This entry features one T cell receptor (beta chain) sequence. Its antigen remains unidentified. These data originate in a study of molecular identifiers for immune sequencing clone quantification. Findings and limits, study-wide: Effector cells kept over 99% of their molecules in clones above 20 RNA copies, while naive cells kept under 1% there.

Germline-derived CDR1 and CDR2 are SGHDN and FVKESK. The CDR3 totals 13 residues. With 0 bases removed from V and 6 bases from J, the gap between germline ends came to 6 bases. TCRdb used MiXCR to reprocess the PCR reads, holding one entry per CDR3 protein. The data show about 36,000 distinct CDR3 sequences, with less than 20% seen just once and under 8.5% held by the top ten. Sequencing was carried out using naive CD8+ T cells from blood, with Jurkat cell RNA spiked in. Sample subset: FACS-sorted CD8+CD4-CCR7+CD45RA+ naive T cells. The gene calls are TRBV14 and TRBJ2-1, with no clear D. The sequence derives from a human donor in good health. Some libraries in this study had Jurkat cell RNA spiked in. CDR3: CASSQDSSNEQFF. CDR3 bases: TGTGCCAGCAGCCAAGATTCCAGCAATGAGCAGTTCTTC. The whole variable domain, remainder taken from reference TRBV14 and TRBJ2-1, is EAGVTQFPSHSVIEKGQTVTLRCDPISGHDNLYWYRRVMGKEIKFLLHFVKESKQDESGMPNNRFLAERTGGTYSTLKVQPAELEDSGVYFCASSQDSSNEQFFGPGTRLTVL.